Listed below are T cell receptor beta chains from one sample, sequenced in a study of blood T cell repertoires in COVID-19. Generated by immunoSEQ multiplex PCR, the TCRdb table keeps only in-frame clones and is missing some. The data contain approximately 240,000 clones, roughly three quarters of them singletons. The sequencing sample was made of peripheral blood. Source of these receptors: a woman between 40 and 55 years old with active or convalescent COVID-19. Both conserved end residues are part of each CDR3. A D gene is named only where the DNA matches it firmly. The listing skips clone size in some rows; elsewhere it reads once, few, many or a size class.

V gene: TRBV5-1; D gene: TRBD2; J gene: TRBJ2-5; clone size: NA; CDR3 DNA: TGCGCCAGCAGCTTGGTTGGACTAGCGGGGGGTCTGAGAGAGACCCAGTACTTC; CDR3 protein: CASSLVGLAGGLRETQYF
V gene: TRBV5-6; D gene: NA; J gene: TRBJ2-3; clone size: few; CDR3 DNA: TGTGCCACTCGACCCATGGTGGCAGGGTACACAGATACGCAGTATTTT; CDR3 protein: CATRPMVAGYTDTQYF
V gene: TRBV29-1; D gene: TRBD1; J gene: TRBJ2-7; clone size: NA; CDR3 DNA: TGCAGCGTACCCGGGACAGGGGGTAGGGAGCAGTACTTC; CDR3 protein: CSVPGTGGREQYF
V gene: TRBV28; D gene: NA; J gene: TRBJ1-2; clone size: NA; CDR3 DNA: TGTGCCAGCAGTTTAGTGGGGGGGGACTTAATCCACACCTTC; CDR3 protein: CASSLVGGDLIHTF
V gene: TRBV27; D gene: NA; J gene: TRBJ1-6; clone size: NA; CDR3 DNA: TGTGCCAGCAGTTTGGTCAGGAATAATTCACCCCTCCACTTT; CDR3 protein: CASSLVRNNSPLHF
V gene: TRBV2; D gene: TRBD2; J gene: TRBJ2-2; clone size: NA; CDR3 DNA: TGTGCCAGCATGGGGACTAGCTTGACCGGGGAGCTGTTTTTT; CDR3 protein: CASMGTSLTGELFF
V gene: TRBV19; D gene: TRBD1; J gene: TRBJ1-4; clone size: NA; CDR3 DNA: TGTGCCAGTAGTATAGGAGGGAAACAGGGGTCAAATGAAAAACTGTTTTTT; CDR3 protein: CASSIGGKQGSNEKLFF
V gene: TRBV27; D gene: TRBD1; J gene: TRBJ1-2; clone size: NA; CDR3 DNA: TGTGCCAGCAGTTTCTCGACAGGGGTAGGTGGCTACACCTTC; CDR3 protein: CASSFSTGVGGYTF
V gene: TRBV6-5; D gene: NA; J gene: TRBJ1-1; clone size: NA; CDR3 DNA: TGTGCCAGCAGTTACAGGAGGGGTGCGCGGTCCGCTGAAGCTTTCTTT; CDR3 protein: CASSYRRGARSAEAFF
V gene: TRBV4-1; D gene: NA; J gene: TRBJ1-5; clone size: NA; CDR3 DNA: TGCGCCAGCAGCCAGGGGGCGCCCGAAGAGCCCCAGCATTTT; CDR3 protein: CASSQGAPEEPQHF
V gene: TRBV19; D gene: NA; J gene: TRBJ1-2; clone size: NA; CDR3 DNA: TGTGCCAGTAGCAACAGGGCAATGGGCGGCTACACCTTC; CDR3 protein: CASSNRAMGGYTF
V gene: TRBV28; D gene: NA; J gene: TRBJ2-3; clone size: NA; CDR3 DNA: TGTGCCAGCAGGGGGTGGGGGGTCACAGATACGCAGTATTTT; CDR3 protein: CASRGWGVTDTQYF
V gene: TRBV7-3; D gene: TRBD1; J gene: TRBJ1-6; clone size: NA; CDR3 DNA: TGTGCCAGCAGCCGGGACAGGGAGGCACCCCTCCACTTT; CDR3 protein: CASSRDREAPLHF
V gene: TRBV10-3; D gene: NA; J gene: TRBJ1-1; clone size: few; CDR3 DNA: TGTGCCATCAGTGACAGGGGTGAGACTGAAGCTTTCTTT; CDR3 protein: CAISDRGETEAFF
V gene: TRBV6-5; D gene: NA; J gene: TRBJ2-3; clone size: NA; CDR3 DNA: TGTGCCAGTAGGGAGGGGGGGCCTAGCACAGATACGCAGTATTTT; CDR3 protein: CASREGGPSTDTQYF